One T cell receptor beta chain is described in this entry. As yet, its antigen is unknown. The CDR3 totals 16 residues. The V gene's germline CDR1 is SGHKS and CDR2 YYEKEE (reference sequence). V was cut by 1 base and J by 3 bases, with 11 bases left in between. TCR cDNA, made by 5'RACE template switching, carried an added universal primer site and UMIs. TCRdb fed the 5' RACE reads into MiXCR, producing one record per CDR3 protein. Among 450,000 to 550,000 distinct CDR3 sequences listed, roughly 22% were seen once. This sample stems from a study of T cells after yellow fever vaccination. Whole-study context: When fractions had low cell numbers, they were prepared with SMART-Seq v4 Ultra Low Input.

The study's findings and limits: High-abundance clonotypes from the bulk population could contaminate FACS-sorted repertoires.

J is TRBJ1-6 and V is TRBV5-5, with D possibly matching TRBD1 (6 bases). Material: PBMCs, obtained about 21 days after the first yellow fever vaccination. This TCR was recovered from a man younger than 35 who received the YFV17D yellow fever vaccine. Here the CDR3 reads CASSLNPGHYNSPLHF. The CDR3 DNA follows: TGTGCCAGCAGCTTGAACCCGGGACACTATAATTCACCCCTCCACTTT.